This T cell receptor beta chain was observed in a study of blood T cell repertoires in COVID-19. Profiled with immunoSEQ multiplex PCR; TCRdb holds only in-frame clones, not every one. Of tens of thousands of clones detected, roughly 85% appear once; the ten largest clones hold about 4%. The CDR3 covers 16 residues. The V segment lost 5 bases and the J segment 9 bases; nucleotides outside the gene matches: 14. Germline CDR1 reads LGHNA; CDR2 reads YNFKEQ. The source material was peripheral blood. The rearrangement uses TRBV4-2 and TRBJ2-1, with 9 nucleotides matching TRBD2. This sequence originates from a man aged 55 to 70 with acute or convalescent COVID-19. CDR3 residues: CASSGAGTSSFGEQFF. The CDR3 DNA reads as TGTGCCAGCAGCGGAGCCGGGACTAGCTCGTTCGGTGAGCAGTTCTTC.